The rows below give T cell receptor beta chains drawn from one sample of a study of shared clonotypes between healthy human individuals. The repertoire was sequenced with immunoSEQ multiplex PCR; TCRdb's copy has only in-frame clones and lacks some. Among about 2,100,000 clones listed, 85% to 95% were seen once. The sample taken for sequencing was naive CD8+ T cells from PBMCs. The receptors were gathered from a man between 18 and 29 years old in good health. Some clones in this sample may be carry-over from other donors' samples. The CDR3 runs from the conserved cysteine through the conserved F or W. A D gene is named only where the DNA matches it firmly. Not every row has a clone size; where given, it reads once, few, many or a size class.

V gene: TRBV29-1
J gene: TRBJ2-1
clone size: .
D gene: TRBD2
CDR3 DNA: TGCAGCGTTGACCAGGCTAGCGGAACCCCGAGCTCCTACAATGAGCAGTTCTTC
CDR3 protein: CSVDQASGTPSSYNEQFF

V gene: TRBV28
J gene: TRBJ1-2
clone size: .
D gene: .
CDR3 DNA: TGTGCCAGCAGTTTGAGGGGACCCTTCTATGGCTACACCTTC
CDR3 protein: CASSLRGPFYGYTF

V gene: TRBV5-1
J gene: TRBJ1-1
clone size: once
D gene: .
CDR3 DNA: TGCGCCAGCACCTACCGGGAGGGGGTGAACACTGAAGCTTTCTTT
CDR3 protein: CASTYREGVNTEAFF

V gene: TRBV29-1
J gene: TRBJ2-7
clone size: .
D gene: .
CDR3 DNA: TGCAGCGTTGTCGGGGCCTCCTACGAGCAGTACTTC
CDR3 protein: CSVVGASYEQYF

V gene: TRBV30
J gene: TRBJ2-7
clone size: .
D gene: TRBD2
CDR3 DNA: TGTGCCATTTACAGGACTAGCTCCTACGAGCAGTACTTC
CDR3 protein: CAIYRTSSYEQYF

V gene: TRBV19
J gene: TRBJ2-7
clone size: .
D gene: .
CDR3 DNA: TGTGCCAGTAGTTTCGACAGGGAGGACCACGAGCAGTACTTC
CDR3 protein: CASSFDREDHEQYF

V gene: TRBV6-5
J gene: TRBJ2-1
clone size: .
D gene: .
CDR3 DNA: TGTGCCAGCAGTTACAGGACCGGCAATGAGCAGTTCTTC
CDR3 protein: CASSYRTGNEQFF

V gene: TRBV10-3
J gene: TRBJ1-2
clone size: .
D gene: TRBD1
CDR3 DNA: TGTGCCATCAGTGAGGCGACAGGGGGAGCTAACTATGGCTACACCTTC
CDR3 protein: CAISEATGGANYGYTF

V gene: TRBV7-9
J gene: TRBJ2-5
clone size: once
D gene: TRBD1
CDR3 DNA: TGTGCCAGCAGCCCCCCCGGGACAGCTCGTTCGTCCCAGTACTTC
CDR3 protein: CASSPPGTARSSQYF

V gene: TRBV27
J gene: TRBJ2-7
clone size: .
D gene: TRBD1
CDR3 DNA: TGTGCCGGCAGTTTCGGGGACAGTTCCTACGAGCAGTACTTC
CDR3 protein: CAGSFGDSSYEQYF

V gene: TRBV11-2
J gene: TRBJ1-1
clone size: .
D gene: .
CDR3 DNA: TGTGCCAGCAGCTCCACGGGGAGGAACACTGAAGCTTTCTTT
CDR3 protein: CASSSTGRNTEAFF

V gene: TRBV7-9
J gene: TRBJ1-5
clone size: .
D gene: TRBD1
CDR3 DNA: TGTGCCAGCAGCAGTGACAGGGTAGAAGGTCAGCCCCAGCATTTT
CDR3 protein: CASSSDRVEGQPQHF

V gene: TRBV19
J gene: TRBJ1-5
clone size: .
D gene: .
CDR3 DNA: TGTGCCAGTAGTCCCGCCTCATATAGCAATCAGCCCCAGCATTTT
CDR3 protein: CASSPASYSNQPQHF

V gene: TRBV7-9
J gene: TRBJ2-7
clone size: .
D gene: TRBD2
CDR3 DNA: TGTGCCAGCAGCTTAGTGGGGGGGACCTACGAGCAGTACTTC
CDR3 protein: CASSLVGGTYEQYF

V gene: TRBV27
J gene: TRBJ2-7
clone size: .
D gene: .
CDR3 DNA: TGTGCCAGCAGTTTACGACGGGCCTACGAGCAGTACTTC
CDR3 protein: CASSLRRAYEQYF

V gene: TRBV7-9
J gene: TRBJ2-7
clone size: .
D gene: .
CDR3 DNA: TGTGCCAGCAGCTCCCGGTTTCTCTACGAGCAGTACTTC
CDR3 protein: CASSSRFLYEQYF

V gene: TRBV5-1
J gene: TRBJ2-1
clone size: .
D gene: .
CDR3 DNA: TGCGCCAGCAGCATTGGCCGGGAGATCGACAATGAGCAGTTCTTC
CDR3 protein: CASSIGREIDNEQFF

V gene: TRBV27
J gene: TRBJ2-7
clone size: .
D gene: TRBD2
CDR3 DNA: TGTGCCACACGACTAGCGGGAGGACGGAGCTCCTACGAGCAGTACTTC
CDR3 protein: CATRLAGGRSSYEQYF

V gene: TRBV13
J gene: TRBJ1-2
clone size: .
D gene: TRBD1
CDR3 DNA: TGTGCCAGCAGAGAACAGGGGACAAATGGCTACACCTTC
CDR3 protein: CASREQGTNGYTF

V gene: TRBV7-9
J gene: TRBJ1-1
clone size: .
D gene: .
CDR3 DNA: TGTGCCAGCAGCTTAGTAACAGTGAACACTGAAGCTTTCTTT
CDR3 protein: CASSLVTVNTEAFF

V gene: TRBV7-3
J gene: TRBJ2-1
clone size: .
D gene: .
CDR3 DNA: TGTGCCAGCAGCGAGGGGGGAGGCTCCTACAATGAGCAGTTCTTC
CDR3 protein: CASSEGGGSYNEQFF

V gene: TRBV27
J gene: TRBJ2-7
clone size: .
D gene: TRBD1
CDR3 DNA: TGTGCCAGCAGACAAAGACAGGGGGCTAACTACGAGCAGTACTTC
CDR3 protein: CASRQRQGANYEQYF

V gene: TRBV7-3
J gene: TRBJ2-2
clone size: once
D gene: TRBD2
CDR3 DNA: TGTGCCAGCGGCCAAGCGGGAGTCGGCACCGGGGAGCTGTTTTTT
CDR3 protein: CASGQAGVGTGELFF

V gene: TRBV6-4
J gene: TRBJ2-1
clone size: .
D gene: .
CDR3 DNA: TGTGCCAGCAGTGAAGAAAAAGAGTACAATGAGCAGTTCTTC
CDR3 protein: CASSEEKEYNEQFF

V gene: TRBV18
J gene: TRBJ2-1
clone size: .
D gene: TRBD1
CDR3 DNA: TGTGCCAGCTCACCCGACAGGGGGGGTCTCAATGAGCAGTTCTTC
CDR3 protein: CASSPDRGGLNEQFF

V gene: TRBV5-1
J gene: TRBJ2-2
clone size: .
D gene: .
CDR3 DNA: TGCGCCAGCAGCTTGGTGGCGGGGGCGCACACCGGGGAGCTGTTTTTT
CDR3 protein: CASSLVAGAHTGELFF

V gene: TRBV4-3
J gene: TRBJ2-2
clone size: .
D gene: .
CDR3 DNA: TGCGCCAGCAGCCATGATTTACAGGTCTTCACCGGGGAGCTGTTTTTT
CDR3 protein: CASSHDLQVFTGELFF

V gene: TRBV2
J gene: TRBJ2-5
clone size: .
D gene: TRBD1
CDR3 DNA: TGTGCCAGCAGGGACAGGGGCCAAGAGACCCAGTACTTC
CDR3 protein: CASRDRGQETQYF